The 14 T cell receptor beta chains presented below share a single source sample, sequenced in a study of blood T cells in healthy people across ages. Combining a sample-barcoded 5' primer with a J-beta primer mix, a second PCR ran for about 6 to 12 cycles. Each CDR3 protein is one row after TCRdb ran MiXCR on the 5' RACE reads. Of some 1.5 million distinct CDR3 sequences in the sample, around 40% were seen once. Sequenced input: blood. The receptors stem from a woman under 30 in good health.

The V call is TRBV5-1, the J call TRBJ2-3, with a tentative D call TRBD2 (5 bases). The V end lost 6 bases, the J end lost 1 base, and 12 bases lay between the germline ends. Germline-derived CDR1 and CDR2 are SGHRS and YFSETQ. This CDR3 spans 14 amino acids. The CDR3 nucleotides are TGCGCCAGCAAACAGCGGCTCGGCACAGATACGCAGTATTTT. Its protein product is CASKQRLGTDTQYF.

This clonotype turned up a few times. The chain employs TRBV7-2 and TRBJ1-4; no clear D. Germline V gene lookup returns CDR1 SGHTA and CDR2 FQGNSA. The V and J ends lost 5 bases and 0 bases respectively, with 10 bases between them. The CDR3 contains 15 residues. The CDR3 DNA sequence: TGTGCCAGCAGCCTTCGGGCAGCAACTAATGAAAAACTGTTTTTT. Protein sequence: CASSLRAATNEKLFF. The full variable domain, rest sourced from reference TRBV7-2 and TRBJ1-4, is GAGVSQSPSNKVTEKGKDVELRCDPISGHTALYWYRQSLGQGLEFLIYFQGNSAPDKSGLPSDRFSAERTGGSVSTLTIQRTQQEDSAVYLCASSLRAATNEKLFFGSGTQLSVL.

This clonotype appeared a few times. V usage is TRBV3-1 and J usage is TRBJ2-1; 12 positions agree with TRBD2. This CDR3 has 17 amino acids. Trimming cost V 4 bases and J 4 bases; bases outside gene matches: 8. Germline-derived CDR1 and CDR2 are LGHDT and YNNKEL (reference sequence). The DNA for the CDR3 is TGTGCCAGCAGCCCCGGGACTAGCGGGTGGAGATACAATGAGCAGTTCTTC. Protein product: CASSPGTSGWRYNEQFF.

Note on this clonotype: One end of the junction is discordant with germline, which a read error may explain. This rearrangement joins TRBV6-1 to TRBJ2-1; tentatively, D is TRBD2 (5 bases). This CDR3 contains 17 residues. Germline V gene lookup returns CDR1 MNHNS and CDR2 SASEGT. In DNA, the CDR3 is TGTGCCAGCAGTGAAATCCGGACTTCCCCGGGTTTCAATGAGCAGTCTTTC. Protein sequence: CASSEIRTSPGFNEQSF.

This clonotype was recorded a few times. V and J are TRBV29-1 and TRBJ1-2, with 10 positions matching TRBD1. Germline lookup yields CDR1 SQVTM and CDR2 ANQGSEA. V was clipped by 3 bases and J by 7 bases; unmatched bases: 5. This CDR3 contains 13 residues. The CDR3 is CSVDGTGVSGYTF. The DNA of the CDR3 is TGCAGCGTTGATGGGACAGGGGTGTCTGGCTACACCTTC.

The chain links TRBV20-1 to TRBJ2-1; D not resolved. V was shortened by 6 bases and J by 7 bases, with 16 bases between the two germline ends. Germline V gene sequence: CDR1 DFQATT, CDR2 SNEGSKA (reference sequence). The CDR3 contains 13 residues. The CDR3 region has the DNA TGCAGTGCCGCCTCCCCTCTAGAGAATGAGCAGTTCTTC. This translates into CSAASPLENEQFF.

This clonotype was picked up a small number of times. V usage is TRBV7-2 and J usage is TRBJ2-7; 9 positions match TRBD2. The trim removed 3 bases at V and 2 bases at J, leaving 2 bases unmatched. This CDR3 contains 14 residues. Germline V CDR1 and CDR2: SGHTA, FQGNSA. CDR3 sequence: CASSFLAGTYEQYF. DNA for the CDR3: TGTGCCAGCAGCTTTCTAGCGGGGACCTACGAGCAGTACTTC.

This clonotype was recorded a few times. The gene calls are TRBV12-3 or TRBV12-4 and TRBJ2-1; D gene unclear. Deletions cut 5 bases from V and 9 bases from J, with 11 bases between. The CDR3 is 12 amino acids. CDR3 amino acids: CASSPDSVEQFF. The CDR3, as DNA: TGTGCCAGCAGTCCCGACTCTGTTGAGCAGTTCTTC.

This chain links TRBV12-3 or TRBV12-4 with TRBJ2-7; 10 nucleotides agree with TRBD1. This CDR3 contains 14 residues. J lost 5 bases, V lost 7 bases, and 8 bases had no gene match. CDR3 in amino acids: CASTPTGGPHEQYF. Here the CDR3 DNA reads TGTGCCAGCACCCCGACAGGGGGCCCGCACGAGCAGTACTTC.

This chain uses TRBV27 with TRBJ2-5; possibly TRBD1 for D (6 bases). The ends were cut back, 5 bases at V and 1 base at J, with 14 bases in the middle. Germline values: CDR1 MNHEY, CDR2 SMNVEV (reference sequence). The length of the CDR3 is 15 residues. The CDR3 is CASSRDRTSQETQYF. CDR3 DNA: TGTGCCAGCAGTCGTGACAGGACTTCCCAAGAGACCCAGTACTTC.

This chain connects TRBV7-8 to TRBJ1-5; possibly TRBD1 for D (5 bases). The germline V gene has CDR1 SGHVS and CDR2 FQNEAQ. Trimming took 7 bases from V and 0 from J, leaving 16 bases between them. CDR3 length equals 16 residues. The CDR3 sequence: CASTDTLKYSNQPQHF. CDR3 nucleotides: TGTGCCAGCACGGACACCTTGAAGTATAGCAATCAGCCCCAGCATTTT.

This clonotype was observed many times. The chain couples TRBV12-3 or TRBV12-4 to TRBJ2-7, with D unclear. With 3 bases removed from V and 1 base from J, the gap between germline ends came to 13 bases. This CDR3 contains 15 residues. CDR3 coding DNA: TGTGCCAGCAGTTTGGAAGTCAGACGGTCCTACGAGCAGTACTTC. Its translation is CASSLEVRRSYEQYF.

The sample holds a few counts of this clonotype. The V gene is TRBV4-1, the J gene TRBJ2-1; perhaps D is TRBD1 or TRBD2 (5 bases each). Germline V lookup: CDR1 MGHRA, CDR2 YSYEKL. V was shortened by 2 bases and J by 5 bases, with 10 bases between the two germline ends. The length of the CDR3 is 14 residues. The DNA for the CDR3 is TGCGCCAGCAGCCAAAAGAGGGGACACAATGAGCAGTTCTTC. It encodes CASSQKRGHNEQFF.

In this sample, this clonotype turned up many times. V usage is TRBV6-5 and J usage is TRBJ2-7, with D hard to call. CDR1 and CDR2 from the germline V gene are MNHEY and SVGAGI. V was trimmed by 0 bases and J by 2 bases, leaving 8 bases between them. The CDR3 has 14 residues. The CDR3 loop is CASSYSSQPYEQYF. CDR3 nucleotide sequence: TGTGCCAGCAGTTACTCCAGTCAACCCTACGAGCAGTACTTC.